The T cell receptor beta chain under discussion was sequenced for a study of CXCR3-negative and CXCR3-positive naive CD8 T cells. Broader study findings: CXCR3-positive naive cells had TRB CDR3s that were more hydrophobic than CXCR3-negative naive cells had.

Sorts performed in triplicate captured 300,000 to 350,000 cells each from every CD8+ T cell subset. cDNA libraries for TRB were generated by 5' RACE incorporating UMI labels. TCRdb reworked the 5' RACE reads into one entry per CDR3 protein, no DNA. The sample table includes about 51,000 distinct CDR3 sequences. The CDR3 length is 13 residues. Germline assignment: CDR1 LNHNV and CDR2 YYDKDF (reference sequence). With respect to this clonotype: The antigen is unknown.

This TCR was recovered from a human donor in good health. Some clones in this sample may be carry-over from other donors' samples. The rearrangement joins TRBV15 to TRBJ2-7; TCRdb's assignment of TRBD1 cannot be checked, as there is no DNA. Input material: naive CXCR3+ CD8+ T cells from blood. Regarding subset: CD45RO-CCR7+CD27+CD95- naive CD8+ T cells expressing CXCR3 (TNR3+). CDR3 protein: CATSGTGGYEQYF.